This TCR beta chain derives from a study of blood T cell repertoires in COVID-19. About the research overall: The United States, Italy and Spain provided the acute and convalescent COVID-19 samples.

Seattle enrolled patients during active infection and tracked them longitudinally. This clone rates as medium-sized (0.01 to 0.1%). In the source study's methods: The assay estimated nucleated cells by amplifying reference gene primers. Profiling relied on immunoSEQ multiplex PCR, and the TCRdb table lists in-frame clones only, not all of them. D and trimming were read from the DNA, whereas the V and J calls and clone size are those reported in that table. Among about 68,000 clones listed, 75% to 90% were seen once. The CDR3 consists of 14 residues. Germline CDR1 and CDR2: MNHNS and SASEGT. Trimming took off 3 bases at V and 4 bases at J, with 12 bases between the two ends.

The source material was peripheral blood. This receptor was obtained from a man at least 80 years old with COVID-19, enrolled during active disease. V is TRBV6-1 and J is TRBJ1-2, with a tentative D call TRBD1 (6 bases). The CDR3 DNA sequence: TGTGCCAGCAGTGACCGGACAGCTTCCTATGGCTACACCTTC. It translates to CASSDRTASYGYTF.